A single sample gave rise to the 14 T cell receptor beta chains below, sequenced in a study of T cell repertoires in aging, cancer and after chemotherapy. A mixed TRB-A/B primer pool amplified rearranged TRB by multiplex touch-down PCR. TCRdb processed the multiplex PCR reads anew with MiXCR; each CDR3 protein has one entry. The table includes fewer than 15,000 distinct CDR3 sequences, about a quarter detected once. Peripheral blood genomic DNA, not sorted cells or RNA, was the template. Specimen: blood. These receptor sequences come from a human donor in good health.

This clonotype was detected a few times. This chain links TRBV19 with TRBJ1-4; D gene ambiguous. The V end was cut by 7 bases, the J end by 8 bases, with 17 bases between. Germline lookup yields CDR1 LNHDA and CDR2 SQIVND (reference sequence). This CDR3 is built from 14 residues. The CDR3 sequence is CASNGMPPSEKLFF. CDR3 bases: TGTGCCAGTAATGGGATGCCTCCCTCCGAAAAACTGTTTTTT. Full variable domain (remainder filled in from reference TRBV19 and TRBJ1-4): DGGITQSPKYLFRKEGQNVTLSCEQNLNHDAMYWYRQDPGQGLRLIYYSQIVNDFQKGDIAEGYSVSREKKESFPLTVTSAQKNPTAFYLCASNGMPPSEKLFFGSGTQLSVL.

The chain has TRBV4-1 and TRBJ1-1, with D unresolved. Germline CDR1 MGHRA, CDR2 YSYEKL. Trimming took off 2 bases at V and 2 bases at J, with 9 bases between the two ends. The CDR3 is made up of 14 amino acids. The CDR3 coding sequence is TGCGCCAGCAGCCAAAACGTGGCTAACACTGAAGCTTTCTTT. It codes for CASSQNVANTEAFF.

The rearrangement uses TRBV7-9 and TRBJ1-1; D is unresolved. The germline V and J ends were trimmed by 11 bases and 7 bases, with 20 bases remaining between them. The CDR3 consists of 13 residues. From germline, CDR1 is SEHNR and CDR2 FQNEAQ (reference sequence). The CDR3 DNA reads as TGTGCCGAACAACGGGGAAGGAATAGTGAAGCTTTCTTT. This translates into CAEQRGRNSEAFF.

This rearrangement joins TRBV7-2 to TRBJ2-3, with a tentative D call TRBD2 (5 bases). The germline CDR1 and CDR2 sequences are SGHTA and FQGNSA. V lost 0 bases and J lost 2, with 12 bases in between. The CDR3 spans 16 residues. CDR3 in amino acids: CTSSLASGLATDTQYF. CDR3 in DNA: TGTACCAGCAGCTTAGCGAGCGGACTGGCCACAGATACGCAGTATTTT.

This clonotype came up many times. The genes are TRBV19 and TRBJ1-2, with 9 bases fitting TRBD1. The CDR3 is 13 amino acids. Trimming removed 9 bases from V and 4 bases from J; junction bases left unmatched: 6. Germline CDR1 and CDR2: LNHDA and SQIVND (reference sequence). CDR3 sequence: CASGTGRFYGYTF. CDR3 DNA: TGTGCCAGCGGGACAGGGCGTTTCTATGGCTACACCTTC. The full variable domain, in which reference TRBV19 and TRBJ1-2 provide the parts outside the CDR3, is DGGITQSPKYLFRKEGQNVTLSCEQNLNHDAMYWYRQDPGQGLRLIYYSQIVNDFQKGDIAEGYSVSREKKESFPLTVTSAQKNPTAFYLCASGTGRFYGYTFGSGTRLTVV.

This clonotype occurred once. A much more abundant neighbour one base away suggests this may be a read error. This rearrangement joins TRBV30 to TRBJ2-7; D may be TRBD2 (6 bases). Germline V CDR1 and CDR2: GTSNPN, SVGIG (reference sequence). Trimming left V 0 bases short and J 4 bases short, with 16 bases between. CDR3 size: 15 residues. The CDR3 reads CAWSVGVEGGYEQYF. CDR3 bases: TGTGCCTGGAGTGTTGGAGTGGAGGGCGGTTACGAGCAGTACTTC.

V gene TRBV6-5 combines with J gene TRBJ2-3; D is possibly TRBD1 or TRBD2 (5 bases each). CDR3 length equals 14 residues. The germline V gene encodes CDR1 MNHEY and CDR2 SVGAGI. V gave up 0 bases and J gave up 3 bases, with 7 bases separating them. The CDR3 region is CASSYSWGTDTQYF. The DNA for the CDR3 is TGTGCCAGCAGTTACTCGTGGGGGACAGATACGCAGTATTTT.

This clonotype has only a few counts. The CDR3: CSARDLTEKLFF. CDR3 DNA: TGCAGTGCTAGAGATCTGACTGAAAAACTGTTTTTT. This chain joins TRBV20-1 and TRBJ1-4, with D unclear. Germline values: CDR1 DFQATT, CDR2 SNEGSKA (reference sequence). V dropped 0 bases and J dropped 7 bases, with 6 bases sitting between them. The CDR3 totals 12 residues.

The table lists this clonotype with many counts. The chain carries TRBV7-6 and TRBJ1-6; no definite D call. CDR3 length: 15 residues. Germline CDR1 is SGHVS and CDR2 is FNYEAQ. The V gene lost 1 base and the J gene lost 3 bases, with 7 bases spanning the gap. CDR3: CASSLGYGYNSPLHF. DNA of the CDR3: TGTGCCAGCAGCTTAGGTTACGGCTATAATTCACCCCTCCACTTT.

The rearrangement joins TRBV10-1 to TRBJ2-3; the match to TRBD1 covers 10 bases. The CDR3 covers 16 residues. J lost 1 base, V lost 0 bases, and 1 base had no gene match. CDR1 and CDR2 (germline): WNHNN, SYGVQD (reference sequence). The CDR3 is CASSESGTGGTDTQYF. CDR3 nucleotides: TGCGCCAGCAGTGAGTCGGGGACAGGGGGCACAGATACGCAGTATTTT.

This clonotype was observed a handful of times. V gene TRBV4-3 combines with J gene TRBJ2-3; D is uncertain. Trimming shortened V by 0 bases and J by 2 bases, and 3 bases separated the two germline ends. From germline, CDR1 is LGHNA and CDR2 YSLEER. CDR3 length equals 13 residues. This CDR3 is CASSQEHTDTQYF. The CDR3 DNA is TGCGCCAGCAGCCAAGAGCACACAGATACGCAGTATTTT.

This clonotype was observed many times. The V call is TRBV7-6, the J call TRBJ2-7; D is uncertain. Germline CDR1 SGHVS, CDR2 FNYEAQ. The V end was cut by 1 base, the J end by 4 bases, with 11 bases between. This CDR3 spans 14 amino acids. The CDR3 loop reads CASSLDAVHYEQYF. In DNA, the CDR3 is TGTGCCAGCAGCTTAGATGCTGTTCATTACGAGCAGTACTTC.

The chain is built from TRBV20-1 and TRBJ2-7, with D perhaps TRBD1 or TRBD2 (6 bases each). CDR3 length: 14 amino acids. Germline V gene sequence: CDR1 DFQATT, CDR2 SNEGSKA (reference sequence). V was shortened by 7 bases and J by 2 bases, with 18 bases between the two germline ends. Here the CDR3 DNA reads TGCAGTGGAAGCAAGGGGGGCCGCACCTACGAGCAGTACTTC. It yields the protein CSGSKGGRTYEQYF.

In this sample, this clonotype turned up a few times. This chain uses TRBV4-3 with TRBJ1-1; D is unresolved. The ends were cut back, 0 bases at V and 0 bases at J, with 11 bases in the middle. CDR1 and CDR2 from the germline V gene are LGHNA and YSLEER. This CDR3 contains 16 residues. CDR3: CASSQEFAGMNTEAFF. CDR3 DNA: TGCGCCAGCAGCCAAGAATTCGCGGGCATGAACACTGAAGCTTTCTTT.